A single sample is the source of the 22 T cell receptor beta chains below, sequenced in a study of OX40 agonist ivuxolimab in advanced cancers. Only in-frame clones appear in the TCRdb table, and some are missing; sequencing was by immunoSEQ multiplex PCR. Of 60,000 to 75,000 clones in the sample, about 89% were seen once. This sample comprised CD4+ or CD8+ T cells sorted from blood, obtained in a trial of the OX40 agonist ivuxolimab. Receptors were obtained from an adult with an advanced solid tumor such as melanoma, head and neck, liver or kidney cancer.

This clone was observed a single time. The chain employs TRBV7-3 and TRBJ2-7; D may be TRBD1 (5 bases). The germline V and J ends were trimmed by 5 bases and 5 bases, with 19 bases remaining between them. CDR1 is SGHTA and CDR2 is FQGTGA in the germline V gene. CDR3 length: 15 amino acids. For the CDR3, the DNA is TGTGCCAGCAGCCCCCCAGGTGCAGGGATTAACGAGCAGTACTTC. Translating gives CASSPPGAGINEQYF.

V usage is TRBV27 and J usage is TRBJ2-6; 7 positions match TRBD2. Per germline, CDR1 MNHEY and CDR2 SMNVEV (reference sequence). With V trimmed by 7 bases and J by 0 bases, 6 bases remained unmatched. This CDR3 comprises 16 residues. As DNA, the CDR3 is TGTGCCAGCACCTTGCGGGAGCCCTCTGGGGCCAACGTCCTGACTTTC. Translation: CASTLREPSGANVLTF.

The V call is TRBV25-1, the J call TRBJ2-5; TRBD1 aligns across 7 bases. The CDR3 is 17 residues long. Germline CDR1 MGHDK, CDR2 SYGVNS. The trim removed 1 base at V and 4 bases at J, leaving 12 bases unmatched. CDR3 amino acids: CASSEFAGQVGGETQYF. CDR3 coding DNA: TGTGCCAGCAGTGAATTTGCCGGACAGGTCGGCGGAGAGACCCAGTACTTC.

The table lists this clone with a count of one. The chain combines TRBV11-3 with TRBJ2-2; D perhaps matches TRBD1 (6 bases). Germline V gene data show CDR1 as SGHNT and CDR2 as YENEEA. Trimming left V 6 bases short and J 1 base short, with 9 bases between. CDR3 length: 14 amino acids. This chain's CDR3 is CASRPGVNTGELFF. Written as DNA, the CDR3 is TGTGCCAGCAGACCAGGGGTGAACACCGGGGAGCTGTTTTTT.

This clone was seen once. This sequence joins TRBV28 and TRBJ2-5, with TRBD2 identical over 13 bases. Germline CDR1 is MDHEN and CDR2 is SYDVKM. This CDR3 spans 16 amino acids. The V and J ends lost 6 bases and 5 bases, in that order; junction bases with no gene match: 9. The CDR3 sequence: CASSRLAGGVGETQYF. The DNA of the CDR3 is TGTGCCAGCAGCCGACTAGCGGGAGGCGTCGGTGAGACCCAGTACTTC.

The V and J genes are TRBV5-6 and TRBJ2-7, with 11 bases aligning to TRBD2. CDR3 length: 16 residues. Germline lookup yields CDR1 SGHDT and CDR2 YYEEEE. J lost 7 bases, V lost 3 bases, and 12 bases had no gene match. CDR3 protein: CASSSGGSGRADEQYF. In DNA, the CDR3 is TGTGCCAGCAGCTCCGGCGGTAGCGGGAGGGCCGATGAGCAGTACTTC.

The gene calls are TRBV7-2 and TRBJ2-7, with D possibly matching TRBD2 (5 bases). V lost 5 bases, J lost 3 bases, and 14 bases lay in between. This CDR3 is 14 amino acids long. CDR1 and CDR2 from the germline V gene are SGHTA and FQGNSA. The CDR3, as DNA: TGTGCCAGCAGCCCAGAGGGCGTTCACTACGAGCAGTACTTC. This sequence encodes CASSPEGVHYEQYF.

V and J are TRBV6-5 and TRBJ2-1; 7 bases map to TRBD1. V lost 4 bases, J lost 1 base, and 4 bases stayed unmatched. This CDR3 region has 15 residues. Germline V gives CDR1 MNHEY, CDR2 SVGAGI. The CDR3 loop reads CASSWQDRSYNEQFF. CDR3 sequence (DNA): TGTGCCAGCAGTTGGCAGGACAGGTCCTACAATGAGCAGTTCTTC.

V and J are TRBV10-3 and TRBJ2-3, with 11 nucleotides matching TRBD2. J lost 6 bases, V lost 0 bases, and 11 bases had no gene match. CDR3 length: 18 residues. Germline CDR1 ENHRY, CDR2 SYGVKD. DNA of the CDR3: TGTGCCATCAGTGAGTCGATCGAAAGTAGCGGGAGGGCGGATACGCAGTATTTT. Amino acids: CAISESIESSGRADTQYF.

This sequence joins TRBV11-2 and TRBJ1-5; D uncertain. Trimming removed 0 bases at V and 7 bases at J, with 10 bases between. The CDR3 runs 14 residues. Germline V lookup: CDR1 SGHAT, CDR2 FQNNGV. The chain's CDR3 is CASSLDPSGQPQHF. The CDR3 DNA follows: TGTGCCAGCAGCTTAGATCCTTCGGGACAGCCCCAGCATTTT.

Only one count was recorded for this clone. The chain joins TRBV27 to TRBJ2-1; 9 nucleotides line up with TRBD2. CDR3 size: 14 residues. J gave up 8 bases and V 4 bases, and 6 bases lay outside the gene matches. The germline CDR1 and CDR2 sequences are MNHEY and SMNVEV (reference sequence). This CDR3 reads CASSYSGSGYEQFF. The CDR3 nucleotides read TGTGCCAGCAGTTATAGCGGGAGTGGGTATGAGCAGTTCTTC.

The genes are TRBV27 and TRBJ2-7; D unresolved. V lost 4 bases and J lost 7, with 11 bases in between. Germline V lookup: CDR1 MNHEY, CDR2 SMNVEV (reference sequence). The CDR3 has 12 amino acids. The CDR3 loop is CASSYRTGEQYF. DNA for the CDR3: TGTGCCAGCAGTTACCGGACCGGGGAGCAGTACTTC.

Worth noting for this clone: A far larger clone is just one base off, so this is likely a read error. This chain connects TRBV11-1 to TRBJ2-7, with a weak D call TRBD1 (5 bases). Trimming removed 4 bases from V and 3 bases from J, with 16 bases in between. Germline assignment: CDR1 SGHAT and CDR2 FQDESV (reference sequence). The CDR3 spans 15 residues. Here the CDR3 DNA reads TGTGCCAGCAGCTCGAGTATGGGGCAGGGCTACGAGCAGTACTTC. Its protein is CASSSSMGQGYEQYF.

The CDR3 here is CASTHDREKLFF. DNA of the CDR3: TGTGCCAGCACACACGACAGAGAAAAACTGTTTTTT. The J gene is TRBJ1-4, the V gene TRBV2, with TRBD1 as a possible D gene (5 bases). The length of the CDR3 is 12 residues. The V gene lost 7 bases and the J gene lost 8 bases, with 11 bases spanning the gap. The germline CDR1 and CDR2 sequences are SNHLY and FYNNEI.

The V gene is TRBV11-2, the J gene TRBJ2-7; D is unclear. V lost 4 bases, J lost 0 bases, and 10 bases lay in between. The CDR3 has 14 amino acids. CDR1 is SGHAT, CDR2 FQNNGV, per germline. CDR3 coding DNA: TGTGCCAGCAGCTCGGTTGTGTCCTCCTACGAGCAGTACTTC. Encoded protein: CASSSVVSSYEQYF.

This clone was observed a single time. CDR3 in amino acids: CARSLSGSSGYTDTQYF. CDR3 DNA sequence: TGTGCCAGAAGTTTAAGCGGGAGTTCTGGATACACAGATACGCAGTATTTT. This sequence joins TRBV5-3 and TRBJ2-3; 8 bases line up with TRBD2. TRBV5-3 is placed among ORFs of uncertain function. V lost 5 bases, J lost 2 bases, and 13 bases stayed unmatched. The CDR3 consists of 17 residues.

This clone was seen only once. The chain links TRBV4-1 to TRBJ1-6; D not certain. The germline V gene has CDR1 MGHRA and CDR2 YSYEKL. V shed 3 bases and J shed 8 bases, with 11 bases lying between them. The CDR3 is made up of 14 amino acids. The CDR3 protein is CASSHLDVDSPLHF. DNA for the CDR3: TGCGCCAGCAGCCATCTGGACGTCGATTCACCCCTCCACTTT.

The chain carries TRBV28 and TRBJ2-5; perhaps TRBD2 as D (5 bases). Germline CDR1 and CDR2: MDHEN and SYDVKM. The CDR3 extends over 14 amino acids. V was trimmed by 3 bases and J by 4 bases, leaving 12 bases between them. CDR3 loop: CASSLLRAGETQYF. The CDR3 DNA follows: TGTGCCAGCAGTTTGTTGAGGGCCGGAGAGACCCAGTACTTC.

This chain connects TRBV11-2 to TRBJ2-5; no clear D. V was pared by 3 bases and J by 1 base, with 24 bases between. CDR1 and CDR2 (germline): SGHAT, FQNNGV. CDR3 length: 19 residues. The CDR3 DNA reads TGTGCCAGCAGCTTCCCCACACCCTCCATCCCACAGCCCCAAGAGACCCAGTACTTC. Its protein is CASSFPTPSIPQPQETQYF.

This clone was seen only a few times. The chain employs TRBV6-5 and TRBJ2-7, with D unresolved. CDR1 MNHEY and CDR2 SVGAGI come from the germline V gene. CDR3 length: 14 amino acids. Trimming took 5 bases from V and 1 from J, leaving 12 bases between them. CDR3 sequence reads: CASSLSHQSYEQYF. The CDR3 DNA follows: TGTGCCAGCAGTCTCTCCCACCAATCCTACGAGCAGTACTTC.

This clone is a singleton in its sample. V and J are TRBV27 and TRBJ1-5, with D perhaps matching TRBD1 (5 bases). In germline, CDR1 is MNHEY, CDR2 SMNVEV (reference sequence). This CDR3 has 14 residues. V lost 2 bases, J lost 3 bases, and 8 bases lay in between. CDR3 sequence: CASSLGGINQPQHF. CDR3 coding DNA: TGTGCCAGCAGTTTAGGGGGAATCAATCAGCCCCAGCATTTT.

The chain joins TRBV28 to TRBJ2-5; either TRBD1 or TRBD2 may supply D (5 bases each). The DNA end favors TRBJ2-7, so the J call may be wrong. Germline loops: CDR1 MDHEN, CDR2 SYDVKM. CDR3 length: 15 residues. CDR3 region: CASSLFGTESYEQYF. The CDR3, as DNA: TGTGCCAGCAGTTTATTCGGGACGGAATCCTACGAGCAGTACTTC.